This T cell receptor beta chain came from a study of vaccination effects on CD4 cells after COVID-19. TCRdb keeps only in-frame clones here, not all; method: immunoSEQ multiplex PCR. The sample consists of about 71,000 clones, 80% of them appearing once. The CDR3 runs to 14 residues. V lost 6 bases to trimming and J lost 10 bases; unmatched junction nucleotides: 7. Germline V gene lookup returns CDR1 SNHLY and CDR2 FYNNEI. Details on this clone: Its antigen is unknown.

The ViraFEST assay expanded antigen-specific CD4+ T cells with viral peptide pools before sequencing. Having been cultured for around nine days, the cells underwent CD4+ T cell isolation. Absence of prior SARS-CoV-2 infection characterized the vaccine recipients, who showed negative nucleocapsid antibodies. This TCR was sampled from a human donor who received a COVID-19 vaccine. This material consisted of CD4+ T cells from PBMCs cultured with SARS-CoV-2 spike peptides, taken before COVID-19 vaccination. V gene TRBV2 combines with J gene TRBJ1-6; 9 bases are shared with TRBD1. CDR3 sequence reads: CASRKDRGESPLHF. CDR3 DNA: TGTGCCAGCAGGAAAGACAGGGGGGAATCACCCCTCCACTTT.